The 2 T cell receptor beta chains given below trace back to one sample, sequenced in a study of cytomegalovirus exposure and HLA in healthy donors. PCR primers comprised 60 Vbeta and 13 Jbeta primers. Some clones are missing from TCRdb's copy, which holds only in-frame ones; the method was immunoSEQ multiplex PCR. There are some 180,000 clones in the sample; 8.5% to 10% occur only once, and 1% to 1.5% lies in the top ten. What was sequenced was PBMCs. The receptors originated from a woman in her twenties or thirties in good health and CMV-seropositive.

This clone turned up a few times. This rearrangement joins TRBV5-1 to TRBJ2-5, with D unclear. Trimming took 4 bases from V and 4 from J, leaving 17 bases between them. The CDR3 length is 15 residues. Germline V gene data show CDR1 as SGHRS and CDR2 as YFSETQ. In nucleotides, the CDR3 is TGCGCCAGCAGCCCTGGGCCCCCTCTCTCAGAGACCCAGTACTTC. Protein: CASSPGPPLSETQYF.

This clone occurred a few times. The gene calls are TRBV5-1 and TRBJ1-3; D unclear. This CDR3 has 14 amino acids. Germline V gives CDR1 SGHRS, CDR2 YFSETQ. Trimming shortened V by 0 bases and J by 4 bases, and 8 bases separated the two germline ends. CDR3 protein: CASSLDSEGNTIYF. The DNA for the CDR3 is TGCGCCAGCAGCTTGGATAGTGAGGGAAACACCATATATTTT.